This T cell receptor (beta chain) came from a study of blood T cell repertoires in COVID-19. Overall study: Whether acute or convalescent, the COVID-19 samples came from the United States, Italy and Spain.

How the authors handled the data: Amplifying reference gene primers gave estimates of nucleated cell counts. Profiling relied on immunoSEQ multiplex PCR, and the TCRdb table lists in-frame clones only, not all of them. That table furnishes V, J and clone size, whereas the DNA furnished D and trimming. The profile covers approximately 210,000 clones, with roughly nine tenths appearing a single time and around 1.2% taken by the ten largest. The sample consisted of peripheral blood. The sequence was obtained from a man between 25 and 39 years old with acute or convalescent COVID-19.

CDR3: CASSQGEGDEQFF. For the CDR3, the DNA is TGCGCCAGCAGCCAAGGCGAGGGCGATGAGCAGTTCTTC. This chain links TRBV4-1 with TRBJ2-1; TRBD2 might be the D (5 bases). Germline V gives CDR1 MGHRA, CDR2 YSYEKL. The CDR3 totals 13 residues. Trimming left V 1 base short and J 8 bases short, with 9 bases between.